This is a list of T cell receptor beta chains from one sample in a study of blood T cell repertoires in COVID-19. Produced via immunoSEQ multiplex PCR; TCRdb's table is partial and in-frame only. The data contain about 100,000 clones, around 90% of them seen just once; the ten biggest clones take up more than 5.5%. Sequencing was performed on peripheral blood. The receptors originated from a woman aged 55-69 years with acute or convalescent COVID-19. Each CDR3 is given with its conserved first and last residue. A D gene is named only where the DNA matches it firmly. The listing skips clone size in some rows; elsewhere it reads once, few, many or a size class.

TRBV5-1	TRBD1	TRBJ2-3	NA	CASSPGQGRWDTQYF	TGCGCCAGCAGCCCTGGACAGGGAAGATGGGATACGCAGTATTTT
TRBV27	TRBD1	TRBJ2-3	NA	CASSLSDRGYDTQYF	TGTGCCAGCAGTTTATCTGACAGGGGTTACGATACGCAGTATTTT
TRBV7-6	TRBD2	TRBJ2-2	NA	CASRVAGEAGELFF	TGTGCCAGCAGGGTAGCGGGAGAGGCCGGGGAGCTGTTTTTT
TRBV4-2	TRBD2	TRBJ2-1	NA	CASSQAASGVNEQFF	TGTGCCAGCAGCCAAGCGGCTAGCGGGGTCAATGAGCAGTTCTTC
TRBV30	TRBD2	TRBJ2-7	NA	CAIGRAGGPFEQYF	TGTGCCATCGGCAGGGCGGGAGGGCCGTTCGAGCAGTACTTC
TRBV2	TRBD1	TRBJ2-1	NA	CASRDRTGGFKNEQFF	TGTGCCAGCAGGGATCGGACAGGGGGCTTTAAGAATGAGCAGTTCTTC
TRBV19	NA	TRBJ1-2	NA	CASYPGWGKEGNYGYTF	TGTGCCAGTTATCCTGGTTGGGGAAAGGAGGGGAACTATGGCTACACCTTC
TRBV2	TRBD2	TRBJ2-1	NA	CASGDSGTLYNEQFF	TGTGCCAGCGGGGATAGCGGGACCCTCTACAATGAGCAGTTCTTC
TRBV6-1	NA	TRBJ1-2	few	CASSEGGVGYGYTF	TGTGCCAGCAGTGAAGGGGGGGTCGGCTATGGCTACACCTTC
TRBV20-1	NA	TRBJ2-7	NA	CSASRSYEQYF	TGCAGTGCTAGCCGGTCCTACGAGCAGTACTTC
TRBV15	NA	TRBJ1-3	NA	CATSSGLDSVNTIYF	TGTGCCACCAGTTCAGGGTTGGACAGCGTGAACACCATATATTTT
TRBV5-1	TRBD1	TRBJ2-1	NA	CASSLLDREINEQFF	TGCGCCAGCAGCTTGCTGGACAGGGAGATCAATGAGCAGTTCTTC
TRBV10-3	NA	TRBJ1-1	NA	CAISESNTRGTEAFF	TGTGCCATCAGTGAGTCTAACACCCGAGGCACTGAAGCTTTCTTT
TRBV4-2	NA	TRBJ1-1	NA	CASTYRDANTEAFF	TGTGCCAGCACTTACAGGGATGCGAACACTGAAGCTTTCTTT
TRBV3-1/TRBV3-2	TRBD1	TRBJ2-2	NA	CASSWARQGVTGELFF	TGTGCCAGCAGCTGGGCCCGACAGGGCGTCACCGGGGAGCTGTTTTTT
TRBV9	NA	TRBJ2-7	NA	CASSVEGAGSYEQYF	TGTGCCAGCAGCGTAGAGGGAGCGGGCTCTTACGAGCAGTACTTC
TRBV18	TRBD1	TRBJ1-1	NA	CASSPRDRVKATEAFF	TGTGCCAGCTCACCGAGGGACAGGGTTAAGGCCACTGAAGCTTTCTTT
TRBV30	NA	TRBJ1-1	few	CAWSVGGPPNTEAFF	TGTGCCTGGAGCGTCGGGGGACCGCCGAACACTGAAGCTTTCTTT
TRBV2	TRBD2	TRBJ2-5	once	CASISNGLAEETQYF	TGTGCCAGCATCTCGAACGGACTAGCGGAAGAGACCCAGTACTTC
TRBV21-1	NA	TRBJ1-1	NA	CASSKADRGNTEAFF	TGTGCCAGCAGCAAAGCCGACAGGGGGAACACTGAAGCTTTCTTT
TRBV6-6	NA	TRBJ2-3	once	CASRRWEEDTQYF	TGTGCCAGCCGACGTTGGGAGGAAGATACGCAGTATTTT
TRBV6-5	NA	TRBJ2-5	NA	CASRAWAQETQYF	TGTGCCAGCAGGGCCTGGGCACAAGAGACCCAGTACTTC
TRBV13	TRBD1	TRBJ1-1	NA	CASSPGTENTEAFF	TGTGCCAGCAGCCCAGGGACAGAGAACACTGAAGCTTTCTTT
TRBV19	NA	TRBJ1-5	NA	CASSFGGDQPQHF	TGTGCCAGTAGTTTCGGGGGGGATCAGCCCCAGCATTTT
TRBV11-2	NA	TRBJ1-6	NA	CASSLMGSSYNSPLHF	TGTGCCAGCAGCTTAATGGGCAGCTCCTATAATTCACCCCTCCACTTT
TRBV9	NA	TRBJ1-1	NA	CASSIRPEGNTEAFF	TGTGCCAGCAGCATTCGCCCCGAGGGGAACACTGAAGCTTTCTTT
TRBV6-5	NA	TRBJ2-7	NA	CASSRQESYEQYF	TGTGCCAGCAGCCGACAGGAATCCTACGAGCAGTACTTC
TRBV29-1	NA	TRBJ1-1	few	CSGRTSYNTEAFF	TGCAGCGGAAGGACATCCTATAACACTGAAGCTTTCTTT
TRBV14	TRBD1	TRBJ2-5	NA	CASSQDRGLETQYF	TGTGCCAGCAGCCAGGACAGGGGGCTGGAGACCCAGTACTTC
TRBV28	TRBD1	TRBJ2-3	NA	CASSLTGFNTDTQYF	TGTGCCAGCAGTTTGACAGGGTTTAACACAGATACGCAGTATTTT
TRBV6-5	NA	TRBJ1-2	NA	CASRVAGVFRYGYTF	TGTGCCAGCAGAGTCGCAGGGGTTTTTCGCTATGGCTACACCTTC
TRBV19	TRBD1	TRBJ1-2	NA	CASVPGQRSYGYTF	TGTGCCAGTGTTCCGGGACAGCGATCCTATGGCTACACCTTC
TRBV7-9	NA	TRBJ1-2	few	CASSSERGTGYTF	TGTGCCAGCAGCTCCGAACGGGGAACTGGCTACACCTTC
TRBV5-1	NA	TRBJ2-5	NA	CASSSNRETQYF	TGCGCCAGCAGCTCGAACCGGGAGACCCAGTACTTC
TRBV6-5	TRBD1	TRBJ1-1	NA	CASSPRTGITEAFF	TGTGCCAGCAGTCCGCGGACAGGGATCACTGAAGCTTTCTTT
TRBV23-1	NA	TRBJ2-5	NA	CASSQKGGEGSQETQYF	TGCGCCAGCAGTCAGAAAGGGGGGGAGGGGTCCCAAGAGACCCAGTACTTC
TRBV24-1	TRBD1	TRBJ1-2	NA	CATSELTGGAKGYTF	TGTGCCACCAGTGAACTCACAGGGGGCGCGAAGGGCTACACCTTC
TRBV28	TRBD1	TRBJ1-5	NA	CASSSGTGVWGNQPQHF	TGTGCCAGCAGTTCAGGGACAGGGGTTTGGGGGAATCAGCCCCAGCATTTT
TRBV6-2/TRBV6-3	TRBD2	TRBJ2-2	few	CASSYSLGGGAGELFF	TGTGCCAGCAGTTACTCTCTTGGCGGGGGGGCCGGGGAGCTGTTTTTT
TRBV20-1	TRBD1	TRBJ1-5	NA	CSASPGTGANQPQHF	TGCAGTGCTAGTCCCGGGACAGGGGCTAATCAGCCCCAGCATTTT
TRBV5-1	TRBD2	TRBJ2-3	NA	CASKGTTERREYF	TGCGCCAGCAAAGGGACTACCGAACGGAGGGAGTATTTT
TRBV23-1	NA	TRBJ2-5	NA	CASSQSGHDQETQYF	TGCGCCAGCAGTCAATCGGGGCACGATCAAGAGACCCAGTACTTC
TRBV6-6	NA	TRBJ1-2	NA	CASSYLDAGGYTF	TGTGCCAGCAGCTACCTAGACGCCGGTGGCTACACCTTC
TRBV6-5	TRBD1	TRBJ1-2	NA	CASSSGTGHGYTF	TGTGCCAGCAGTTCCGGGACAGGGCATGGCTACACCTTC
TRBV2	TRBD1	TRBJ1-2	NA	CASMQGQATQGYTF	TGTGCCAGCATGCAAGGACAGGCCACCCAGGGCTACACCTTC
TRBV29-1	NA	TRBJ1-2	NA	CSVGNAPILNYGYTF	TGCAGCGTTGGAAACGCGCCGATTCTTAACTATGGCTACACCTTC
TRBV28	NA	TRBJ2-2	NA	CASHTVTGELFF	TGTGCCAGCCACACCGTCACCGGGGAGCTGTTTTTT
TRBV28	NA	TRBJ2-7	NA	CASSPPGLRTYEQYF	TGTGCCAGCAGTCCCCCCGGACTCCGCACCTACGAGCAGTACTTC
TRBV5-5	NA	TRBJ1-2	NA	CASSQAPDTNPNGYTF	TGTGCCAGCAGCCAAGCCCCGGACACGAACCCAAATGGCTACACCTTC
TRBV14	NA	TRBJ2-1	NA	CASSPTTGSYNEQFF	TGTGCCAGCAGCCCTACGACAGGCTCCTACAATGAGCAGTTCTTC
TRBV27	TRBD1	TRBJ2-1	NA	CASKGQGSYNEQFF	TGTGCCAGCAAAGGACAGGGCTCCTACAATGAGCAGTTCTTC
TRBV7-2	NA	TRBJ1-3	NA	CASSPAGGGNTIYF	TGTGCCAGCAGCCCCGCGGGTGGTGGAAACACCATATATTTT
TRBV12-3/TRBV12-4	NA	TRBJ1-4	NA	CASSFSTNEKLFF	TGTGCCAGCAGTTTTTCTACTAATGAAAAACTGTTTTTT
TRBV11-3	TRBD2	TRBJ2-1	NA	CASSLEASGRGKQFF	TGTGCCAGCAGCTTAGAGGCTAGCGGGAGGGGGAAGCAGTTCTTC
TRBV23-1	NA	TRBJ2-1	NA	CASGRQFF	TGCGCCAGCGGCCGTCAGTTCTTC